These 26 T cell receptor beta chains were all obtained from the same sample, sequenced in a study of T cell repertoires in cytomegalovirus infection. MiXCR, run by TCRdb on the reads, gives a single entry per CDR3 protein. This sample has some 940,000 distinct CDR3 sequences, with about a third found just once. Antigen specificity for these receptors is unknown. The material sequenced was cultured CD8+ T cells from PBMCs, taken from culture after CMV antigen stimulation. These receptors all stem from a human donor in good health (CMV status not recorded). Some clones in this sample may be carry-over from other donors' samples.

Many counts were recorded for this clonotype. This chain joins TRBV7-2 and TRBJ1-2, with 8 bases fitting TRBD1. CDR3 length: 14 amino acids. V was clipped by 3 bases and J by 3 bases; unmatched bases: 3. Germline assignment: CDR1 SGHTA and CDR2 FQGNSA. The CDR3 is CASSFVDRDYGYTF. The CDR3 DNA is TGTGCCAGCAGCTTTGTGGACAGGGACTATGGCTACACCTTC.

The V call is TRBV4-1, the J call TRBJ2-7; the D gene is possibly TRBD1 (5 bases). CDR1 is MGHRA, CDR2 YSYEKL, per germline. V lost 1 base and J lost 4, with 14 bases in between. This CDR3 has 15 amino acids. Here the CDR3 reads CASSQGVTVRYEQYF. The CDR3 DNA reads as TGCGCCAGCAGCCAAGGGGTGACAGTCCGTTACGAGCAGTACTTC.

The rearrangement links TRBV6-6 to TRBJ2-1; the match to TRBD1 covers 10 bases. Germline V lookup: CDR1 MNHNY, CDR2 SVGAGI (reference sequence). The length of the CDR3 is 16 residues. V lost 5 bases, J lost 5 bases, and 9 bases stayed unmatched. CDR3 nucleotide sequence: TGTGCCAGCAGTGGGGACAGGGGCTGGATAGACAATGAGCAGTTCTTC. This encodes CASSGDRGWIDNEQFF.

In its sample, this clonotype was seen many times. The chain combines TRBV6-5 with TRBJ2-2, with D uncertain. V lost 2 bases, J lost 4 bases, and 2 bases lay in between. Looked up from germline, CDR1 is MNHEY and CDR2 is SVGAGI. This CDR3 has 12 residues. The CDR3 reads CASSYGTGELFF. The CDR3 DNA sequence: TGTGCCAGCAGTTACGGCACCGGGGAGCTGTTTTTT.

The sample holds a few counts of this clonotype. This chain connects TRBV6-5 to TRBJ1-2; the match to TRBD1 covers 7 bases. The CDR3 totals 15 residues. From germline, CDR1 is MNHEY and CDR2 SVGAGI. The V segment lost 0 bases and the J segment 4 bases; nucleotides outside the gene matches: 5. The CDR3 nucleotides are TGTGCCAGCAGTTACTCGCCAGGGGGTAGCTATGGCTACACCTTC. This translates into CASSYSPGGSYGYTF.

The rearrangement uses TRBV14 and TRBJ1-2, with D unresolved. Germline V gene data show CDR1 as SGHDN and CDR2 as FVKESK. Between the trimmed V and J ends, which lost 5 bases and 6 bases, there was a span of 19 bases. This CDR3 spans 15 amino acids. Written as DNA, the CDR3 is TGTGCCAGCAGCGAAAGAGAGAACCCGTGGGATGGCTACACCTTC. Translating it yields CASSERENPWDGYTF. Full variable domain (outside the CDR3, taken from reference TRBV14 and TRBJ1-2): EAGVTQFPSHSVIEKGQTVTLRCDPISGHDNLYWYRRVMGKEIKFLLHFVKESKQDESGMPNNRFLAERTGGTYSTLKVQPAELEDSGVYFCASSERENPWDGYTFGSGTRLTVV.

This clonotype was seen a handful of times. V and J are TRBV6-2 or TRBV6-3 and TRBJ2-1; 9 bases are a match to TRBD1. CDR3 size: 17 residues. V lost 6 bases and J lost 4; bases outside the gene matches: 13. Germline CDR1 and CDR2: MNHEY and SVGEGT. CDR3 bases: TGTGCCAGCAGCCCTATCATCCGGGACAGGGTTTACAATGAGCAGTTCTTC. Translated: CASSPIIRDRVYNEQFF.

The chain links TRBV5-1 to TRBJ2-1; no clear D. Germline loops: CDR1 SGHRS, CDR2 YFSETQ. The CDR3 is 17 residues long. V lost 0 bases to trimming and J lost 1 base, with 14 bases between them. The CDR3 protein is CASSLEGSLLSYNEQFF. Here the CDR3 DNA reads TGCGCCAGCAGCTTGGAGGGCAGCCTCCTATCCTACAATGAGCAGTTCTTC.

This clonotype has only a few counts. This rearrangement joins TRBV9 to TRBJ1-1, with 9 bases fitting TRBD1. The CDR3 loop spans 16 amino acids. V dropped 4 bases and J dropped 5; count of bases not matched to a gene: 12. CDR1 is SGDLS and CDR2 is YYNGEE in the germline V gene. CDR3 nucleotides: TGTGCCAGCAGCCCCGAGGGACAGGGAAGATGGACTGAAGCTTTCTTT. Translating gives CASSPEGQGRWTEAFF.

This clonotype was detected only a few times. The CDR3 DNA follows: TGTGCCATCAGTGACGTGGGGGAAAAACTGTTTTTT. Encoded protein: CAISDVGEKLFF. V and J are TRBV10-3 and TRBJ1-4, with D uncertain. From germline, CDR1 is ENHRY and CDR2 SYGVKD. The CDR3 sequence is 12 residues long. V gave up 3 bases and J gave up 8 bases, with 7 bases separating them.

The chain employs TRBV12-3 or TRBV12-4 and TRBJ1-5; no reliable D call. V was shortened by 3 bases and J by 3 bases, with 6 bases between the two germline ends. The CDR3 is 13 residues long. CDR3 in amino acids: CASSLYNNQPQHF. The CDR3 DNA is TGTGCCAGCAGTTTGTACAACAATCAGCCCCAGCATTTT.

This clonotype was counted a few times. This rearrangement joins TRBV12-5 to TRBJ1-2, with 9 bases fitting TRBD1. The CDR3 length is 17 residues. V gave up 5 bases and J gave up 0 bases; unmatched junction bases: 10. Germline CDR1 is LGHNT and CDR2 is FRNRAP. The CDR3 is CASGIGQGTHTNYGYTF. The CDR3 bases are TGTGCTAGTGGTATCGGACAGGGGACCCATACTAACTATGGCTACACCTTC. The whole variable domain, remainder taken from reference TRBV12-5 and TRBJ1-2, is DARVTQTPRHKVTEMGQEVTMRCQPILGHNTVFWYRQTMMQGLELLAYFRNRAPLDDSGMPKDRFSAEMPDATLATLKIQPSEPRDSAVYFCASGIGQGTHTNYGYTFGSGTRLTVV.

In this sample, this clonotype turned up many times. This chain connects TRBV7-8 to TRBJ2-1, with a possible D match to TRBD1 (5 bases). Germline lookup yields CDR1 SGHVS and CDR2 FQNEAQ. Trimming left V 1 base short and J 6 bases short, with 16 bases between. The CDR3 contains 16 residues. CDR3 protein: CASSLEPLGHSNEQFF. The CDR3 DNA reads as TGTGCCAGCAGCTTAGAACCCCTGGGGCATAGCAATGAGCAGTTCTTC.

This chain links TRBV28 with TRBJ1-1; 7 bases agree with TRBD1. CDR1 and CDR2 (germline): MDHEN, SYDVKM. V lost 6 bases and J lost 4; bases outside the gene matches: 5. The CDR3 totals 13 residues. The DNA of the CDR3 is TGTGCCAGCAGGGGGACAGAGAGCACTGAAGCTTTCTTT. Translating it yields CASRGTESTEAFF.

This clonotype has only a few counts. The chain carries TRBV5-5 and TRBJ2-4; 7 nucleotides agree with TRBD1. Germline V gives CDR1 SGHKS, CDR2 YYEKEE (reference sequence). The CDR3 has 13 amino acids. V lost 5 bases, J lost 9 bases, and 8 bases stayed unmatched. This CDR3 is CASSPGGSGIQYF. CDR3 nucleotides: TGTGCCAGCAGTCCAGGGGGTTCGGGCATTCAGTACTTC.

This rearrangement joins TRBV6-5 to TRBJ2-1; possible D gene TRBD2, 6 bases. CDR1 MNHEY and CDR2 SVGAGI come from the germline V gene. The V gene lost 5 bases and the J gene lost 7 bases, with 9 bases spanning the gap. CDR3 size: 12 residues. The CDR3 coding sequence is TGTGCCAGCAGTACCGCGGGGAATGAGCAGTTCTTC. It yields the protein CASSTAGNEQFF.

The chain is built from TRBV6-5 and TRBJ2-1, with 11 nucleotides matching TRBD2. After removal of 2 bases from V and 5 bases from J, the junction contained 14 bases not matched to a gene. Germline CDR1 and CDR2: MNHEY and SVGAGI. The CDR3 loop spans 19 amino acids. This chain's CDR3 is CASSYTPPGLAAPDNEQFF. For the CDR3, the DNA is TGTGCCAGCAGTTACACCCCGCCGGGACTAGCGGCCCCAGACAATGAGCAGTTCTTC.

The rearrangement uses TRBV27 and TRBJ2-7; the D call may be TRBD1 or TRBD2 (5 bases each). Germline V gene data show CDR1 as MNHEY and CDR2 as SMNVEV (reference sequence). The CDR3 runs to 13 residues. Trimming shortened V by 5 bases and J by 3 bases, and 11 bases separated the two germline ends. CDR3 nucleotide sequence: TGTGCCAGCAGTCACTTGGGGGACTACGAGCAGTACGTC. The encoded protein is CASSHLGDYEQYV.

The chain uses TRBV6-1 and TRBJ2-7; TRBD1 matches at 9 bases. The CDR3 extends over 18 amino acids. After removal of 0 bases from V and 3 bases from J, the junction contained 12 bases not matched to a gene. CDR1 and CDR2 (germline): MNHNS, SASEGT. The CDR3 DNA sequence: TGTGCCAGCAGTGAAGCGATAAACAGGGGGCGAACGAACTACGAGCAGTACGTC. Translated: CASSEAINRGRTNYEQYV.

The chain is built from TRBV27 and TRBJ2-3, with 8 bases identical to TRBD2. Germline assignment: CDR1 MNHEY and CDR2 SMNVEV (reference sequence). The CDR3 is 15 amino acids. J gave up 3 bases and V 7 bases, and 9 bases lay outside the gene matches. The CDR3 loop is CASTPAGVVTDTQYF. The CDR3 DNA follows: TGTGCCAGCACCCCAGCGGGGGTGGTGACAGATACGCAGTATTTT.

This chain links TRBV20-1 with TRBJ1-2; 8 bases are a match to TRBD1. Per germline, CDR1 DFQATT and CDR2 SNEGSKA (reference sequence). V trimming: 0 bases; J trimming: 0 bases; junction bases outside the gene matches: 9. The CDR3 runs 17 residues. The CDR3 spells CSARDPSWDRTNYGYTF. The CDR3 DNA is TGCAGTGCTAGAGACCCATCTTGGGACAGGACTAACTATGGCTACACCTTC.

The chain links TRBV6-1 to TRBJ2-7, with 9 nucleotides matching TRBD2. The CDR3 sequence is 15 residues long. Germline V lookup: CDR1 MNHNS, CDR2 SASEGT. V dropped 7 bases and J dropped 6; count of bases not matched to a gene: 13. The CDR3 coding sequence is TGTGCCAGCACCCTAGGGACTAGCTTAGGGATCGAGCAGTACGTC. Translated: CASTLGTSLGIEQYV.

This clonotype was picked up a small number of times. The rearrangement joins TRBV7-9 to TRBJ2-1; TRBD2 might be the D (6 bases). Looked up from germline, CDR1 is SEHNR and CDR2 is FQNEAQ (reference sequence). The CDR3 sequence is 14 residues long. Deletions cut 0 bases from V and 9 bases from J, with 12 bases between. The DNA for the CDR3 is TGTGCCAGCAGCTTAGCGCATCGGACTACTGAGCAGTTCTTC. Protein product: CASSLAHRTTEQFF.

This clonotype was counted between two and nine times. The genes are TRBV28 and TRBJ2-7; D might be TRBD1 (5 bases). The CDR3 runs 14 residues. Trimming took 2 bases from V and 3 from J, leaving 11 bases between them. Germline lookup yields CDR1 MDHEN and CDR2 SYDVKM. CDR3 loop: CASSLGLGDYEQYV. In DNA form, the CDR3 reads TGTGCCAGCAGTTTAGGCCTAGGGGACTACGAGCAGTACGTC.

In this sample, this clonotype turned up many times. It is unclear where the CDR3 begins or ends on the DNA, so no DNA is shown, and the CDR3 is as TCRdb lists it. The chain combines TRBV28 with TRBJ2-3; TRBD2, the table's D call, was not compared with the DNA. The CDR3 is 14 residues long, counting both termini. Looked up from germline, CDR1 is MDHEN and CDR2 is SYDVKM. CDR3 sequence: CASSFLAGTDTQYF.

The chain has TRBV27 and TRBJ2-7, with D perhaps matching TRBD1 (7 bases). The CDR3 is made up of 18 amino acids. V lost 0 bases to trimming and J lost 3 bases, with 21 bases between them. Germline V gives CDR1 MNHEY, CDR2 SMNVEV (reference sequence). CDR3 nucleotide sequence: TGTGCCAGCAGTTTATCGCTAGCTAGCGCCTCAGGGGGCTACGAGCAGTACTTC. Its protein is CASSLSLASASGGYEQYF.